These T cell receptor beta chains were read from a single sample in a study of patients and donors after allogeneic stem cell transplantation. TCRdb independently ran MiXCR on the RT-PCR reads; one entry per CDR3 protein. The table records fewer than 500,000 distinct CDR3 sequences, around 16% of them present only once. Input material: blood, either unsorted or a sorted T cell fraction (not recorded which). These receptors all stem from a human donor who was either an allogeneic HSCT recipient or a stem cell or donor lymphocyte infusion donor (not recorded which). It is not recorded whose cells these are; they may come from a transplant donor. The CDR3 runs from the conserved cysteine through the conserved F or W. A D gene is named only where the DNA matches it firmly. For some rows the clone size is stated as once, few or many, or as a class when expanded; others skip it.

J,D,V,size,CDR3,DNA
TRBJ1-1,NA,TRBV10-3,NA,CAIRRGIGAEAFF,TGTGCCATCAGAAGGGGGATTGGCGCTGAAGCTTTCTTT
TRBJ2-1,NA,TRBV5-6,many,CASSLRAGTGNEQFF,TGTGCCAGCAGCTTGAGGGCGGGGACGGGCAATGAGCAGTTCTTC
TRBJ1-2,NA,TRBV15,few,CATSRVAGAGFVYGYTF,TGTGCCACCAGCAGAGTGGCGGGGGCGGGTTTCGTCTATGGCTACACCTTC
TRBJ1-5,TRBD1,TRBV25-1,many,CASRTDRGYDNQPQHF,TGTGCCAGCAGAACAGACAGGGGGTATGACAATCAGCCCCAGCATTTT
TRBJ1-2,TRBD1,TRBV5-1,NA,CASSPADRGNYGYTF,TGCGCCAGCAGCCCAGCGGACAGGGGTAACTATGGCTACACCTTC
TRBJ2-7,TRBD1,TRBV9,few,CASSETGSISYEQYF,TGTGCCAGCAGCGAGACAGGGTCCATCTCCTACGAGCAGTACTTC
TRBJ2-2,NA,TRBV29-1,NA,CSVAFAITGELFF,TGCAGCGTTGCCTTTGCGATCACCGGGGAGCTGTTTTTT
TRBJ2-1,NA,TRBV27,NA,CASSLTESYNEQFF,TGTGCCAGCAGCCTGACAGAATCCTACAATGAGCAGTTCTTC
TRBJ2-5,TRBD1,TRBV7-9,NA,CASSLGRGIQETQYF,TGTGCCAGCAGCTTAGGCAGGGGGATCCAAGAGACCCAGTACTTC
TRBJ2-7,TRBD2,TRBV19,few,CASRNLAGGPGIYEQYF,TGTGCCAGTAGAAATTTAGCGGGAGGGCCAGGAATTTACGAGCAGTACTTC
TRBJ1-3,NA,TRBV10-3,few,CAISESMGSSGNTIYF,TGTGCCATCAGTGAGTCGATGGGCAGCTCTGGAAACACCATATATTTT
TRBJ1-2,NA,TRBV12-3/TRBV12-4,many,CASSPGLTNYGYTF,TGTGCCAGCAGTCCCGGGCTTACTAACTATGGCTACACCTTC
TRBJ1-1,NA,TRBV20-1,NA,CSAASRPEAFF,TGCAGTGCTGCATCCCGGCCTGAAGCTTTCTTT
TRBJ2-1,NA,TRBV6-1,NA,CEVQGTYNEQFF,TGTGAGGTACAGGGAACCTACAATGAGCAGTTCTTC
TRBJ1-1,NA,TRBV29-1,few,CSVEGERYTEAFF,TGCAGCGTTGAAGGGGAGCGATACACTGAAGCTTTCTTT
TRBJ2-5,NA,TRBV10-2,NA,CASSSRGVWGIGETQYF,TGCGCCAGCAGTAGTCGCGGAGTATGGGGTATCGGTGAGACCCAGTACTTC
TRBJ2-3,NA,TRBV9,NA,CASSAKDTQYF,TGTGCCAGCAGCGCGAAGGATACGCAGTATTTT